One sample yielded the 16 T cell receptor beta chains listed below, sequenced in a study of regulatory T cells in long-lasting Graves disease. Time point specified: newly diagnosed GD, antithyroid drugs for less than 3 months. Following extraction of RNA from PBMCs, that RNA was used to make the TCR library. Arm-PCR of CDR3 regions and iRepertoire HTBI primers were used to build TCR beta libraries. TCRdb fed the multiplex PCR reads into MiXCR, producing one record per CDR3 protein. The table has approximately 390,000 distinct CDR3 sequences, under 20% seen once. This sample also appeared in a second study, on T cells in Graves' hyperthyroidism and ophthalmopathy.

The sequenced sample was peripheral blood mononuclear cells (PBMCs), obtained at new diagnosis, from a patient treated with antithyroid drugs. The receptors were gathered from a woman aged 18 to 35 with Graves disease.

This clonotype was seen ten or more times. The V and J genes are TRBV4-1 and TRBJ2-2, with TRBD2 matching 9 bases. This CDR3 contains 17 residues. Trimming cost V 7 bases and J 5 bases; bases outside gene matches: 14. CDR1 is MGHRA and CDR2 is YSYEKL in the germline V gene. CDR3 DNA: TGCGCCAGCACCCCTAGGGTAGCGGGAGAGGGGACCGGGGAGCTGTTTTTT. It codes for CASTPRVAGEGTGELFF.

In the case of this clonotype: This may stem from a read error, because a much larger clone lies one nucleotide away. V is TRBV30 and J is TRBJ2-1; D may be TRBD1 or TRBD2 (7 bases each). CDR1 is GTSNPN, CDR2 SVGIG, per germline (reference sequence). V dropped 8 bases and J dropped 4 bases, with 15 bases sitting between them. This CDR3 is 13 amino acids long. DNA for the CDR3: TGTGCCAGCGGGACAGCGACTTACAATGAGCAGTTCTTC. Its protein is CASGTATYNEQFF.

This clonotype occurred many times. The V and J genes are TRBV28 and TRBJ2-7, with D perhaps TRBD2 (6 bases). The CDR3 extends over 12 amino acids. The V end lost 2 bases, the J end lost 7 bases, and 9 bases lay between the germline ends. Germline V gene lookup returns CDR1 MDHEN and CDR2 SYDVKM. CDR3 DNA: TGTGCCAGCAGTTTACTGGCGGGAGAGCAGTACTTC. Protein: CASSLLAGEQYF.

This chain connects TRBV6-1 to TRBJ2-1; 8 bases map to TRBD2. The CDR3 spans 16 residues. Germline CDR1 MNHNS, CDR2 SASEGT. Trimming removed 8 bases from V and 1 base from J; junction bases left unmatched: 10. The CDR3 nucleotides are TGTGCCAGCGCTCGGGAGGGAGGGAAGTCCTACAATGAGCAGTTCTTC. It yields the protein CASAREGGKSYNEQFF.

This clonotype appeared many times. CDR3 sequence (DNA): TGTGCCAGCAGTCGGGGCGGCCAGGGATCTTACGAGCAGTACTTC. Translated, it gives CASSRGGQGSYEQYF. J is TRBJ2-7 and V is TRBV12-3 or TRBV12-4; D might be TRBD1 or TRBD2, each matching 5 bases. V gave up 5 bases and J gave up 4 bases, with 18 bases separating them. The CDR3 sequence is 15 residues long.

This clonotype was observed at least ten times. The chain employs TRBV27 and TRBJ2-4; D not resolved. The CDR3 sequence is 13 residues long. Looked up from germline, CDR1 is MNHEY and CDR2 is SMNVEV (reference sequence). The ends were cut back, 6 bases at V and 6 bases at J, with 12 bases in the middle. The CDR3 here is CASSYGSGNIQYF. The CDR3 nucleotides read TGTGCCAGCAGCTATGGGTCTGGAAACATTCAGTACTTC.

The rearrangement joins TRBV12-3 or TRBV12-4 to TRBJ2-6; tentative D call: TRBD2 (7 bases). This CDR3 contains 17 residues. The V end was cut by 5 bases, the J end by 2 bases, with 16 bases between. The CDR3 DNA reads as TGTGCCAGCAGTCCGATCAGGGGACTACCTGGGGCCAACGTCCTGACTTTC. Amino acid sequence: CASSPIRGLPGANVLTF.

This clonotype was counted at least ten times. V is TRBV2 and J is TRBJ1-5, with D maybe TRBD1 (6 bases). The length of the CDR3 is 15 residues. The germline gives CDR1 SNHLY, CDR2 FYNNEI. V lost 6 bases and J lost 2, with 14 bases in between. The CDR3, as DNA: TGTGCCAGCAGCTTAGAGGGGGAGGGCAATCAGCCCCAGCATTTT. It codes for CASSLEGEGNQPQHF.

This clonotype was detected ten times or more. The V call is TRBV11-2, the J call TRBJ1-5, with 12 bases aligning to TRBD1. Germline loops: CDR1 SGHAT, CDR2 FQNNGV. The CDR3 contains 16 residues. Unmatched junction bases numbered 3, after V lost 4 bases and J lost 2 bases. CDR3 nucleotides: TGTGCCAGCAGCTCCGGGACAGGGGGCGGCAATCAGCCCCAGCATTTT. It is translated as CASSSGTGGGNQPQHF.

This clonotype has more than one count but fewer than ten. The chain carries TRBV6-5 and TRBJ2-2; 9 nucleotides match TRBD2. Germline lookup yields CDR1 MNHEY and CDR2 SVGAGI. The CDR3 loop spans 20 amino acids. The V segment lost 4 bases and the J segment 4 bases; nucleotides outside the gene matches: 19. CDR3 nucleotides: TGTGCCAGCAGTTCCTCGGTTGGCGGGGGGGCCGTCGGCGGCACCGGGGAGCTGTTTTTT. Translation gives CASSSSVGGGAVGGTGELFF.

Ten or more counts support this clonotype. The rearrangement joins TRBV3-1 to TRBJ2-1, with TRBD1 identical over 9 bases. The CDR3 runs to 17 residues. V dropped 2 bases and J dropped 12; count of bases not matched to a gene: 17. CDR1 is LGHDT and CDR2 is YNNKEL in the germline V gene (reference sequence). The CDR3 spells CASSQLSGTGRGGRQFF. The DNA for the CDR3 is TGTGCCAGCAGCCAACTCTCCGGGACAGGGCGAGGGGGCCGGCAGTTCTTC.

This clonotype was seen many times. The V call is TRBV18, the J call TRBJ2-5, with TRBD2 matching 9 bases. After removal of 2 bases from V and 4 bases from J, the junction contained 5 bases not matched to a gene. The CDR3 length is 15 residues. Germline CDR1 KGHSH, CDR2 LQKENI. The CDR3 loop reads CASSPGGRAGETQYF. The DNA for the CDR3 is TGTGCCAGCTCACCAGGCGGGAGGGCCGGAGAGACCCAGTACTTC.

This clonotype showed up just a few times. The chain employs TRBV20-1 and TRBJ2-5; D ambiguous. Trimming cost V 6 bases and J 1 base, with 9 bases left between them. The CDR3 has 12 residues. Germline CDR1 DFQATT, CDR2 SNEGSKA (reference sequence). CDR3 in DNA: TGCAGTGCCTCGAAGGGCCAAGAGACCCAGTACTTC. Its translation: CSASKGQETQYF.

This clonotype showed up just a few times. The CDR3 reads CASSLARDLVRGYTF. DNA for the CDR3: TGTGCCAGCAGCTTAGCGCGTGACCTTGTGCGTGGCTACACCTTC. This chain connects TRBV7-8 to TRBJ1-2; no reliable D call. Germline CDR1 and CDR2: SGHVS and FQNEAQ. The CDR3 length is 15 residues. Trimming stripped 0 bases from V and 7 bases from J, with 15 bases between.

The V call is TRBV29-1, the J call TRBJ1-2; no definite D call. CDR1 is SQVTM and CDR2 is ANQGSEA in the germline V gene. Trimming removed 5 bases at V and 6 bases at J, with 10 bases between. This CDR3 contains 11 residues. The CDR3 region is CSVYHSNGYTF. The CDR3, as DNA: TGCAGCGTTTACCACAGTAATGGCTACACCTTC.

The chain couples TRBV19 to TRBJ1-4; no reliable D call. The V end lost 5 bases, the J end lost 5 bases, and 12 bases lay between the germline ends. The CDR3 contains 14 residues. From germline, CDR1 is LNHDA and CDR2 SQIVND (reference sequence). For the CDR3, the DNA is TGTGCCAGTAGTCCTACCAGCACAAATGAAAAACTGTTTTTT. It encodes CASSPTSTNEKLFF.